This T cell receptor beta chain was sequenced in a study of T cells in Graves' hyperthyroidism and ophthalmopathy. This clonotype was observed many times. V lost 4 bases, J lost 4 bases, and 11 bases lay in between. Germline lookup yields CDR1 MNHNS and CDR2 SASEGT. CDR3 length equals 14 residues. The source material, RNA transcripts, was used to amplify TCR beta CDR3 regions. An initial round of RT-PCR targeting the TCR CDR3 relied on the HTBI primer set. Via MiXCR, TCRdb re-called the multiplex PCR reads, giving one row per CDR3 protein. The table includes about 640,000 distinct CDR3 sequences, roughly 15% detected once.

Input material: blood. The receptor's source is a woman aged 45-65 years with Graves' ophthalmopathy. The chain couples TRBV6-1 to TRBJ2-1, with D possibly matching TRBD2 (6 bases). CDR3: CASSAGLAYNEQFF. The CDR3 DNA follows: TGTGCCAGCAGTGCGGGACTTGCGTACAATGAGCAGTTCTTC.